This TCR beta chain was documented in a study of yellow fever vaccine responses in identical twins. Trimming cost V 1 base and J 4 bases, with 11 bases left between them. CDR3 length equals 15 residues. MiXCR was run by TCRdb on the RT-PCR reads, yielding one entry per CDR3 protein. Here the sample spans approximately 6,900 distinct CDR3 sequences, 84% being singletons. General observations from the study: Twins' vaccine T cell response reportedly seemed partly convergent, partly personalized.

This clonotype was observed a few times. The antigen is undetermined. The rearrangement links TRBV23-1 to TRBJ1-5, with D possibly matching TRBD1 (6 bases). TRBV23-1 is known as an ORF, though its function is uncertain. Sequences were derived from T cells from blood (PBMCs), unsorted or a sorted subset (not recorded which), sampled before or after yellow fever vaccination (not recorded which). The sequence came from a woman aged 18 to 35 who received the yellow fever vaccine. This CDR3 is CASSQCGQSNQPQHF. For the CDR3, the DNA is TGCGCCAGCAGTCAATGCGGACAGAGTAATCAGCCCCAGCATTTT.